This is a list of T cell receptor beta chains from one sample in a study of blood T cell repertoires in COVID-19. Data came from immunoSEQ multiplex PCR; TCRdb stores just in-frame clones and leaves some out. Of over 250,000 clones listed, about 89% are singletons. The sample was peripheral blood. All receptors derive from a young woman with COVID-19, enrolled during active disease. Both conserved end residues are part of each CDR3. D genes are given only for firm matches. The size of a clone is reported for some rows only, either as once, few or many, or as a class for expanded clones.

clone size	V gene	D gene	J gene	CDR3 protein	CDR3 DNA
.	TRBV3-1/TRBV3-2	.	TRBJ1-3	CASSQVAGDGNTIYF	TGTGCCAGCAGCCAAGTAGCGGGGGACGGAAACACCATATATTTT
few	TRBV27	TRBD2	TRBJ2-2	CASSFGGARSTGELFF	TGTGCCAGCAGTTTCGGGGGGGCGAGGAGCACCGGGGAGCTGTTTTTT
.	TRBV5-5	.	TRBJ2-1	CASSQSGEEQFF	TGTGCCAGCAGCCAGAGCGGAGAGGAGCAGTTCTTC
.	TRBV10-1	TRBD2	TRBJ2-1	CASSFSPLAGEQFF	TGCGCCAGCAGTTTTTCACCTTTAGCGGGTGAGCAGTTCTTC
.	TRBV3-1/TRBV3-2	TRBD1	TRBJ1-6	CASSLHRGNSPLHF	TGTGCCAGCAGCCTCCACAGGGGTAATTCACCCCTCCACTTT
.	TRBV3-1/TRBV3-2	TRBD1	TRBJ1-5	CASSQYGQGIAQPQHF	TGTGCCAGCAGCCAATACGGACAGGGGATCGCTCAGCCCCAGCATTTT
few	TRBV5-1	.	TRBJ2-2	CASSHTMNTGELFF	TGCGCCAGCAGCCACACAATGAACACCGGGGAGCTGTTTTTT
.	TRBV19	TRBD1	TRBJ2-7	CASSVRQGGFYEQYF	TGTGCCAGTAGTGTCCGACAGGGGGGATTCTACGAGCAGTACTTC
once	TRBV14	TRBD1	TRBJ1-3	CASSPYSGQGGNTIYF	TGTGCCAGCAGCCCTTATTCGGGACAGGGTGGAAACACCATATATTTT
.	TRBV7-2	.	TRBJ1-2	CASSQLRAGGSGYTF	TGTGCCAGCAGCCAACTCCGAGCCGGGGGGTCTGGCTACACCTTC
.	TRBV2	.	TRBJ2-7	CASSEFPGNYEQYF	TGTGCCAGCAGTGAGTTCCCGGGGAATTACGAGCAGTACTTC
once	TRBV18	.	TRBJ1-5	CASSPSEGDRQPQHF	TGTGCCAGCTCACCTTCTGAGGGGGATCGTCAGCCCCAGCATTTT
.	TRBV30	TRBD2	TRBJ2-7	CAWRLAGVQYEQYF	TGTGCCTGGAGACTAGCGGGAGTACAATACGAGCAGTACTTC
.	TRBV4-1	.	TRBJ1-6	CASSQENGQGNSPLHF	TGCGCCAGCAGCCAAGAAAATGGCCAGGGGAATTCACCCCTCCACTTT
.	TRBV4-1	.	TRBJ1-2	CASSHSDSSNYGYTF	TGCGCCAGCAGCCATTCGGACAGCTCTAACTATGGCTACACCTTC
.	TRBV5-1	.	TRBJ2-1	CASSLDWRDEQFF	TGCGCCAGCAGCTTGGATTGGAGGGATGAGCAGTTCTTC
few	TRBV5-1	.	TRBJ1-2	CASSGGENYGYTF	TGCGCCAGCAGCGGAGGGGAGAACTATGGCTACACCTTC
.	TRBV15	TRBD1	TRBJ2-7	CATSTQDRGRINEQYF	TGTGCCACCAGCACCCAGGACAGGGGGCGTATCAACGAGCAGTACTTC
.	TRBV6-5	TRBD1	TRBJ1-2	CASGKTGGHSGGYTF	TGTGCCAGCGGAAAGACAGGGGGGCATTCCGGAGGCTACACCTTC
.	TRBV29-1	TRBD1	TRBJ2-3	CSVNTGGTDTQYF	TGCAGCGTCAACACAGGGGGCACAGATACGCAGTATTTT
.	TRBV5-4	TRBD2	TRBJ2-2	CASSSGTSSTGELFF	TGTGCCAGCAGCTCAGGGACTAGCAGCACCGGGGAGCTGTTTTTT
.	TRBV6-4	TRBD1	TRBJ1-6	CASSTGQGNNSPLHF	TGTGCCAGCAGTACCGGACAGGGCAATAATTCACCCCTCCACTTT
.	TRBV29-1	.	TRBJ2-3	CSARQATDTQYF	TGCAGCGCTAGACAGGCCACAGATACGCAGTATTTT
.	TRBV28	.	TRBJ1-1	CASRRQLNTEAFF	TGTGCCAGCAGGAGGCAGTTGAACACTGAAGCTTTCTTT
.	TRBV5-4	.	TRBJ1-2	CASSWGPGGDYGYTF	TGTGCCAGCAGCTGGGGGCCGGGGGGTGACTATGGCTACACCTTC
.	TRBV19	.	TRBJ1-1	CASSIALGGAEAFF	TGTGCCAGTAGTATAGCTTTAGGGGGGGCTGAAGCTTTCTTT
.	TRBV19	.	TRBJ2-7	CASSPTFSSYEQYF	TGTGCCAGTAGCCCGACATTTAGCTCCTACGAGCAGTACTTC
.	TRBV5-4	TRBD1	TRBJ1-2	CASSDGTVLDGTF	TGTGCCAGCAGCGACGGGACAGTTCTGGATGGCACCTTC
.	TRBV5-8	.	TRBJ2-2	CASSRGTPNTGELFF	TGTGCCAGCAGCCGAGGGACACCGAACACCGGGGAGCTGTTTTTT
once	TRBV2	.	TRBJ2-7	CASTQTYEQYF	TGTGCCAGCACCCAAACCTACGAGCAGTACTTC
.	TRBV10-3	.	TRBJ1-1	CAISENSLNTEAFF	TGTGCCATCAGTGAGAACAGCTTGAACACTGAAGCTTTCTTT